This T cell receptor beta chain was profiled in a study of T cells in Graves' hyperthyroidism and ophthalmopathy (dated by TCRdb to the late 2010s). Study-wide context: Peripheral blood was collected at initial diagnosis, before any treatment. To identify TCR V-J signatures that set the groups apart, the researchers used a discovery cohort of 100 patients, made up of 40 to 45 with Graves' ophthalmopathy and some 58 with stable Graves' hyperthyroidism. Prospective prediction of ophthalmopathy was tested in an independent validation cohort consisting of about 19 hyperthyroidism patients and about 17 patients who later progressed to ophthalmopathy. The roughly 90 discovery patients were divided at random into training and test sets in a 7:3 ratio. The study also compared thyroid tissue and blood T-cell repertoires from over 5 Graves' hyperthyroidism patients. Following sampling, methimazole starting at 30 mg daily was given to hyperthyroidism patients, and high-dose intravenous methylprednisolone was given to ophthalmopathy patients. The paper describes TCR Vbeta CDR3 sequencing of some 130 peripheral blood samples, made up of under 50 ophthalmopathy patients, over 70 hyperthyroidism patients and 17 progressor patients. Broad study findings and their caveats: In validation, progression to ophthalmopathy was predicted by the model with 70.59% sensitivity and approximately 78% specificity, a median of approximately 6.5 months before onset. Sample size was not statistically predetermined, and blinding of investigators to group allocation was not performed. A model built on a 13 V-J signature distinguished ophthalmopathy from stable hyperthyroidism, reaching around 87% sensitivity and around 81% specificity in cross-validation and 80%/75% in testing. Most expanded thyroid clonotypes (frequency above 0.001) were also found in blood, which suggests that blood repertoires may mirror thyroid immune responses.

Ophthalmopathy patients had moderately to severely active disease, with a Clinical Activity Score of 3 or more, a NOSPECS grade of 4 or more, and a disease duration of less than 3 months. Any patient with an uncontrolled infection, another autoimmune disease, pregnancy or lactation was excluded. Diagnoses were established on the basis of clinical symptoms, serum thyroxine and TRAb, thyroid ultrasound, and orbital computed tomography. PBMCs were isolated from approximately 10 ml of fresh peripheral blood by Ficoll-Paque density gradient centrifugation. Total RNA was extracted with Trizol reagent, and quality was checked on an Agilent 2100 Bioanalyzer. Points on this clonotype: Its antigen is currently not known. No much larger clone exists at a distance of one base, and base qualities are not known.

The TCR beta CDR3 regions were amplified from RNA transcripts. The TCR CDR3 was subjected to a first round of RT-PCR using the HTBI primer set and the Qiagen OneStep RT-PCR kit. Libraries were constructed in a second round of multiplex PCR, after which size selection and purification were performed. Paired-end sequencing of the libraries was performed with 100 bp reads on an Illumina HiSeq2000. The authors' analysis ran thus. SOAPnuke was used to process the raw data, throwing out any read that contained adapters or uncalled bases, had a mean Phred below 15, or lacked an exact constant-primer or identifier match. COPE v1.2.5 was used to merge the high-quality paired reads, and each unique nucleotide sequence was defined as a clonotype. Clonotypes were aligned to IMGT TRBV, TRBD and TRBJ reference segments using MiTCR v1.1. The analysis was restricted to V-J combinations with a frequency above 0.0001, which together covered just over 98% of the repertoires. The TCS score was defined as F50 (clonal expansion) divided by E x V (chaos), with BLOSUM62-based TCRdist calculated between CDR3 peptides within each V-J. Welch's t-statistics and random forest reduced roughly 540 V-J features to 10 to 15, which were used in a naive Bayes classifier (R e1071). TCRdb passed the public sequencing reads through fastp at Q25 and MiXCR, retaining productive beta sequences. Here each entry gathers all rows of one CDR3 protein and keeps the most common genes and DNA. It is TCRdb's table, rather than the study itself, that gives the V and J calls and clone size. Across this sample there are hundreds of thousands of distinct CDR3 sequences, with 16% seen only once. The ten largest clonotypes hold under 3.5% of the sample.

CDR1 and CDR2 (SGHTA, FQGTGA) derive from the germline V gene. From the cysteine up to the phenylalanine, the CDR3 has a length of 16 residues. The DNA shown is the 48-base CDR3, in frame from base 1. The germline V and J ends show losses of 4 bases and 3 bases respectively, and no gene match explains 8 bases of the junction. The specimen sequenced was blood. The rearrangement joined TRBV7-3 to TRBJ2-7; 11 of the junction bases match TRBD2. This sequence originates from a woman in her thirties or forties with Graves' ophthalmopathy. The nucleotide sequence reads as follows: TGTGCCAGCAGCTCCCGAATAACTAGCGGGAGCTACGAGCAGTACTTC. Translated, this is CASSSRITSGSYEQYF. The CDR3 plus the reference TRBV7-3 and TRBJ2-7 genes for the other parts give the full variable domain: GAGVSQTPSNKVTEKGKYVELRCDPISGHTALYWYRQSLGQGPEFLIYFQGTGAADDSGLPNDRFFAVRPEGSVSTLKIQRTERGDSAVYLCASSSRITSGSYEQYFGPGTRLTVT.